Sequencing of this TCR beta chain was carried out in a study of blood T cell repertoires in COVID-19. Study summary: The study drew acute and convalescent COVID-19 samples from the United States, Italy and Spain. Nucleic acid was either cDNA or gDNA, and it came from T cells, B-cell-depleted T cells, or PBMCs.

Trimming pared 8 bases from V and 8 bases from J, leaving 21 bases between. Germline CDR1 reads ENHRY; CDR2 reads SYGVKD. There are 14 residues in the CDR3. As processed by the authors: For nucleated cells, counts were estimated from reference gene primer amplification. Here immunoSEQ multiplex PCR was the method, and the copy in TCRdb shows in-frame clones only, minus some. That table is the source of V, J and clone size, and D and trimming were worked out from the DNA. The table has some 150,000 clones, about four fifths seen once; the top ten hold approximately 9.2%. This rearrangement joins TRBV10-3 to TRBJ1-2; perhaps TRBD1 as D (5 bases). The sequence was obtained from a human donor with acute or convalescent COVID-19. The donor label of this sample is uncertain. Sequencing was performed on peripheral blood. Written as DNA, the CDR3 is TGTGCCATCTGGGGGGTTACGGGACCTAGGGGCTACACCTTC. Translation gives CAIWGVTGPRGYTF.